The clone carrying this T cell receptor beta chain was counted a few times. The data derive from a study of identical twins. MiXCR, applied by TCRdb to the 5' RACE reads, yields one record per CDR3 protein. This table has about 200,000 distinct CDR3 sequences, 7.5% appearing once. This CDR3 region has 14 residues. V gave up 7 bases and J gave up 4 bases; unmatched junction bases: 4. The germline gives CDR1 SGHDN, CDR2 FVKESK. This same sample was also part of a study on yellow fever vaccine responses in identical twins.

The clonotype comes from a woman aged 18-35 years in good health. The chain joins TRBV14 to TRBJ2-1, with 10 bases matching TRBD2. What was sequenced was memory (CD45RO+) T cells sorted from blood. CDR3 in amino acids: CASNLAGAYNEQFF. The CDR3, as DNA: TGTGCCAGCAACCTAGCGGGAGCTTACAATGAGCAGTTCTTC.